Included here is one TCR beta chain sequence, with context. The target antigen is unknown. The CDR3 sequence is 14 residues long. Trimming took off 3 bases at V and 3 bases at J, with 9 bases between the two ends. CDR1 and CDR2 (germline): SGHNT, YENEEA. Around 10^5 TCR templates per sample were sequenced. Assay: immunoSEQ multiplex PCR; the TCRdb copy retains only in-frame clones and omits some. The sample records under 95,000 clones, around 94% being singletons. The sample originates from a study of siplizumab effects on memory and regulatory T cells. The study, taken as a whole, reports: A minor share of alloreactive clones matched unstimulated subsets.

The sample comprised non-Treg CD4+ T cells sorted from blood. This chain joins TRBV11-3 and TRBJ2-4; D call uncertain. This TCR came from a human donor in good health. The CDR3 region is CASSFLGDKNIQYF. The CDR3 DNA reads as TGTGCCAGCAGCTTTCTCGGCGACAAAAACATTCAGTACTTC.